The T cell receptor (beta chain) described here comes from a study of T cells in Graves' hyperthyroidism and ophthalmopathy. The PBMCs studied were ones that came from 8.5 to 10 ml fresh peripheral blood. RNA transcripts gave rise to amplified TCR beta CDR3 regions. Using the HTBI primer set, a first-round RT-PCR was run on the TCR CDR3. One entry per CDR3 protein, called by TCRdb with MiXCR from the multiplex PCR reads. Among 350,000 to 450,000 distinct CDR3 sequences listed, around 14% were seen once. This clonotype came up a few times. The antigen is undetermined. Study-wide results and limits: A model built on 13 V-J features separated ophthalmopathy from stable hyperthyroidism.

This receptor was taken from a woman aged 55 to 70 with Graves' hyperthyroidism. The specimen was blood.

The DNA for the CDR3 is TGTGCCAGCAGCCCCCCGGGACAGGCGGCCTACGAGCAGTACTTC. Translating it yields CASSPPGQAAYEQYF. The V call is TRBV11-3, the J call TRBJ2-7, with 8 bases fitting TRBD1. The CDR3 length is 15 residues. The J segment lost 2 bases and the V segment lost 5 bases, leaving 8 bases of the junction unmatched. In germline, CDR1 is SGHNT, CDR2 YENEEA.